These 14 T cell receptor beta chains were all obtained from the same sample, sequenced in a study. A single record per CDR3 protein comes from TCRdb applying MiXCR to the 5' RACE reads. The repertoire holds tens of thousands of distinct CDR3 sequences, around a quarter seen once, with about 3% in the top ten. Sequenced: tumor-infiltrating memory CD4+ T cells sorted from the breast tumor. Subset: memory CD4+ T cells, CD4+CD45RO+CD25-. Receptor source: a female donor with breast cancer.

This clonotype was seen a single time. The chain is built from TRBV19 and TRBJ2-5, with D possibly matching TRBD1 (6 bases). Germline V gene data show CDR1 as LNHDA and CDR2 as SQIVND (reference sequence). The CDR3 consists of 15 residues. V was pared by 3 bases and J by 5 bases, with 16 bases between. The CDR3 DNA follows: TGTGCCAGTAGTATTCCGGGGCAGGGGCTCGAGACCCAGTACTTC. It encodes CASSIPGQGLETQYF.

The chain carries TRBV28 and TRBJ2-7; D is undetermined. Germline values: CDR1 MDHEN, CDR2 SYDVKM. The CDR3 is 15 residues long. V shed 4 bases and J shed 4 bases, with 17 bases lying between them. CDR3 sequence (DNA): TGTGCCAGCAGTTCCCCGGCGGAGACACTTTACGAGCAGTACTTC. It yields the protein CASSSPAETLYEQYF. The entire variable domain, with the rest obtained from reference TRBV28 and TRBJ2-7, is as follows: DVKVTQSSRYLVKRTGEKVFLECVQDMDHENMFWYRQDPGLGLRLIYFSYDVKMKEKGDIPEGYSVSREKKERFSLILESASTNQTSMYLCASSSPAETLYEQYFGPGTRLTVT.

The chain links TRBV20-1 to TRBJ1-2, with 8 bases matching TRBD1. Germline V gives CDR1 DFQATT, CDR2 SNEGSKA (reference sequence). This CDR3 is built from 13 residues. J was trimmed by 4 bases and V by 3 bases; bases with no gene match: 4. The CDR3 protein is CSARNQGAYGYTF. The CDR3, as DNA: TGCAGTGCTAGGAACCAGGGGGCCTATGGCTACACCTTC.

The chain links TRBV6-2 or TRBV6-3 to TRBJ2-1, with 8 bases identical to TRBD2. This CDR3 is built from 17 residues. The junction had 12 bases not matched to a gene; V was cut back by 0 bases and J by 8 bases. Germline V gene lookup returns CDR1 MNHEY and CDR2 SVGEGT. CDR3 in DNA: TGTGCCAGCAGTTACTCGACATCCGGGACTAGTTTCGATGAGCAGTTCTTC. This sequence encodes CASSYSTSGTSFDEQFF.

The rearrangement joins TRBV29-1 to TRBJ1-2; 7 bases agree with TRBD1. The CDR3 is 14 amino acids. J gave up 5 bases and V 4 bases, and 10 bases lay outside the gene matches. Germline V lookup: CDR1 SQVTM, CDR2 ANQGSEA. The CDR3 coding sequence is TGCAGCGTTGGGGACAGTCAGCTTGTGTATGGCTACACCTTC. Protein product: CSVGDSQLVYGYTF.

With regard to this clonotype: One end of the junction is discordant with germline, which a read error may explain. The rearrangement links TRBV6-1 to TRBJ2-1, with 7 bases identical to TRBD2. Germline V lookup: CDR1 MNHNS, CDR2 SASEGT. The CDR3 is 14 amino acids. The CDR3 here is CASTRDYDYNERFF. The DNA of the CDR3 is TGTGCCAGCACCCGGGACTACGATTACAATGAGCGGTTCTTC.

This chain uses TRBV20-1 with TRBJ2-3; 14 nucleotides agree with TRBD2. Trimming at V came to 6 bases and at J to 5 bases, leaving 7 bases not matched to a gene. Germline values: CDR1 DFQATT, CDR2 SNEGSKA (reference sequence). The CDR3 length is 15 residues. The DNA of the CDR3 is TGCAGTGCCGAGACTAGCGGGAGGGCCGGAGATACGCAGTATTTT. Amino acid sequence: CSAETSGRAGDTQYF.

The chain's CDR3 is CASSVPPPLEGRISYEQYF. In DNA, the CDR3 is TGTGCCAGCAGCGTACCCCCCCCCCTGGAAGGCAGGATCTCCTACGAGCAGTACTTC. The gene calls are TRBV9 and TRBJ2-7; D is ambiguous. Germline V gives CDR1 SGDLS, CDR2 YYNGEE. There are 19 residues in the CDR3. V lost 1 base, J lost 0 bases, and 23 bases lay in between.

This chain connects TRBV7-2 to TRBJ1-6; 7 bases align to TRBD1. The V gene end was trimmed by 5 bases and the J gene end by 10 bases; junction bases not matched to a gene: 5. Germline V gene lookup returns CDR1 SGHTA and CDR2 FQGNSA. The CDR3 contains 13 residues. The CDR3 DNA follows: TGTGCCAGCAGCCCAGGGGGGGGCTCACCCCTCCACTTT. Amino acids: CASSPGGGSPLHF.

This clonotype has just a few counts. The V gene is TRBV6-5, the J gene TRBJ1-1, with D possibly TRBD1 on 6 matching bases. The germline CDR1 and CDR2 sequences are MNHEY and SVGAGI. The CDR3 has 16 amino acids. V dropped 6 bases and J dropped 4 bases, with 21 bases sitting between them. CDR3 nucleotides: TGTGCCAGCAGCCGACCCCCCTCACAGGGTGGCACTGAAGCTTTCTTT. Its protein is CASSRPPSQGGTEAFF.

This clonotype turned up a few times. The V call is TRBV7-9, the J call TRBJ1-3, with D possibly being TRBD1 (6 bases). CDR3 size: 14 residues. V gave up 5 bases and J gave up 4 bases, with 12 bases separating them. Germline CDR1 SEHNR, CDR2 FQNEAQ (reference sequence). In DNA form, the CDR3 reads TGTGCCAGCAGCCCACAGGGTGCAGGAAACACCATATATTTT. Translating gives CASSPQGAGNTIYF.

This clonotype has just a few counts. This is likely a read error, given that the CDR3 carries no conserved phenylalanine or tryptophan at its end. The chain carries TRBV15 and TRBJ1-1; D remains ambiguous. The CDR3 runs 15 residues. The germline V gene has CDR1 LNHNV and CDR2 YYDKDF (reference sequence). With 0 bases removed from V and 5 bases from J, the gap between germline ends came to 13 bases. CDR3 sequence (DNA): TGTGCCACCAGCAGAGATCTGGGGTTAGGAACTGAAGCTTTCCTT. Amino acid sequence: CATSRDLGLGTEAFL.

This clonotype was observed a few times. This rearrangement joins TRBV9 to TRBJ1-4; D is perhaps TRBD1 (5 bases). CDR1 and CDR2 from the germline V gene are SGDLS and YYNGEE. The CDR3 consists of 15 residues. Trimming stripped 0 bases from V and 3 bases from J, with 9 bases between. The CDR3 reads CASSVGDFPNEKLFF. The CDR3 DNA follows: TGTGCCAGCAGCGTAGGGGACTTCCCTAATGAAAAACTGTTTTTT.

This sequence joins TRBV7-2 and TRBJ1-1; D is possibly TRBD1 (6 bases). The V end was cut by 5 bases, the J end by 5 bases, with 18 bases between. Germline CDR1 and CDR2: SGHTA and FQGNSA. CDR3 length: 15 amino acids. As DNA, the CDR3 is TGTGCCAGCAGCCCGCCGCAGGGGACTAAGACTGAAGCTTTCTTT. It encodes CASSPPQGTKTEAFF.